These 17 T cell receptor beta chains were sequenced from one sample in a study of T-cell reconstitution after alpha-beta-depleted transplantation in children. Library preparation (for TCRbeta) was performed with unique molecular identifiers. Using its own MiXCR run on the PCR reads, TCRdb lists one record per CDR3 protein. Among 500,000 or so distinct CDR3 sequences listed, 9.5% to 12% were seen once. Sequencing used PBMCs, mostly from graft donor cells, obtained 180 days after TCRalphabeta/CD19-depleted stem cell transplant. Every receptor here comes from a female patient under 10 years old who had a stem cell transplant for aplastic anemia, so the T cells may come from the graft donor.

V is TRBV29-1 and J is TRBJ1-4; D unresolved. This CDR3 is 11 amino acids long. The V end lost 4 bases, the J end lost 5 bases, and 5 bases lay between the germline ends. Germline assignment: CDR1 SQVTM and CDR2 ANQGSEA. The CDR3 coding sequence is TGCAGCGTTGTGAAAAATGAAAAACTGTTTTTT. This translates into CSVVKNEKLFF.

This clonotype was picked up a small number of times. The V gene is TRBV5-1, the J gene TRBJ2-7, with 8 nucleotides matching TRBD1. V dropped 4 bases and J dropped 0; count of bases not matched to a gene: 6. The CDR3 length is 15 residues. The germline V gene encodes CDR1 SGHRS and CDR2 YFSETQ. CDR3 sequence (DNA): TGCGCCAGCAGCCCAAGGGACAGGAGCTCCTACGAGCAGTACTTC. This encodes CASSPRDRSSYEQYF.

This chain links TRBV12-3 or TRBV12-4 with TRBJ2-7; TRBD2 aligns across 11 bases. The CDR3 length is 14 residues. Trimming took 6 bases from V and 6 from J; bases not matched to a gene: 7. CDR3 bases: TGTGCCAGCAGCTATACCGGGACTAGCGGCGAGCAGTACTTC. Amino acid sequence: CASSYTGTSGEQYF.

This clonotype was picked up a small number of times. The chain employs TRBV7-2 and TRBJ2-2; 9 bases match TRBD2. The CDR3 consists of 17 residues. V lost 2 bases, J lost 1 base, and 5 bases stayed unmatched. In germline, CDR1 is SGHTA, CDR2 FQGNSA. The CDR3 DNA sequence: TGTGCCAGCAGCTTAAGTCCTAGCGGGGTGAACACCGGGGAGCTGTTTTTT. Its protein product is CASSLSPSGVNTGELFF.

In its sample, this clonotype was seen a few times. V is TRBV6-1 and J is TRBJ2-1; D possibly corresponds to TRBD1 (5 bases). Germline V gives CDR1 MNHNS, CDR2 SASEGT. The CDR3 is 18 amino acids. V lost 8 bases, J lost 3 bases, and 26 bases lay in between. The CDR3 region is CASRAGPNPRGLYNEQFF. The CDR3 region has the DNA TGTGCCAGCCGGGCAGGGCCTAACCCAAGGGGTCTCTACAATGAGCAGTTCTTC.

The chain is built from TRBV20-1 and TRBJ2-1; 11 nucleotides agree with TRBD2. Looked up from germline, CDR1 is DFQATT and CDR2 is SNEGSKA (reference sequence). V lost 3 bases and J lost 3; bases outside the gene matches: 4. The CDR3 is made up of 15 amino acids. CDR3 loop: CSARVAGGVYNEQFF. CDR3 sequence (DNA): TGCAGTGCTAGGGTAGCGGGAGGGGTCTACAATGAGCAGTTCTTC.

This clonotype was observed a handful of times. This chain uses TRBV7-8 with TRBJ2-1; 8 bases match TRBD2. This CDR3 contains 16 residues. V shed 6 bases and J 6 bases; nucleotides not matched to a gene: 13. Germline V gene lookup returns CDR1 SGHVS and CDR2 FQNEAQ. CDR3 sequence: CASRKGRLAGLNEQFF. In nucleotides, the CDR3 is TGTGCCAGCAGGAAAGGACGGCTAGCGGGTCTCAATGAGCAGTTCTTC.

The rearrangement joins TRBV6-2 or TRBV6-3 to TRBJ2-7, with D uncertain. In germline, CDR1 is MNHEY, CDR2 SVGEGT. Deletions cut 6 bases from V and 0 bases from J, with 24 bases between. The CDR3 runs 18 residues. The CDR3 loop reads CASRPVGWPLRSSYEQYV. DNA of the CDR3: TGTGCCAGCAGGCCTGTGGGGTGGCCACTGAGGAGCTCCTACGAGCAGTACGTC.

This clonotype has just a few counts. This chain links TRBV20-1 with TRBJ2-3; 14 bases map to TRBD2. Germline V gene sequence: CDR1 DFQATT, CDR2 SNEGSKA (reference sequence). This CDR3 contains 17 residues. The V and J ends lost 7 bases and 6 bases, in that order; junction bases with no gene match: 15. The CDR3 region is CSGGTSGREGSADTQYF. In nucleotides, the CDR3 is TGCAGTGGCGGGACTAGCGGGAGAGAAGGGAGCGCGGATACGCAGTATTTT.

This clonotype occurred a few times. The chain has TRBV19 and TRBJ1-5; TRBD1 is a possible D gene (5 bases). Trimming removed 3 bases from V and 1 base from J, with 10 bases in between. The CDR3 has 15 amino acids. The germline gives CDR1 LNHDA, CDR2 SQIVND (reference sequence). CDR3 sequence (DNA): TGTGCCAGTAGTATCCCCGGGGGAAGCAATCAGCCCCAGCATTTT. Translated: CASSIPGGSNQPQHF.

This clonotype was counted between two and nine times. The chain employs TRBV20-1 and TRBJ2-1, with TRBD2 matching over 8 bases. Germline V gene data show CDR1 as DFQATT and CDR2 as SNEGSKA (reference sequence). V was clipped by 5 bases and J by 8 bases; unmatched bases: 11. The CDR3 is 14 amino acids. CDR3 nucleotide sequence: TGCAGTGCTGATCCGGGACTAGTTTCTGATGAGCAGTTCTTC. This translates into CSADPGLVSDEQFF.

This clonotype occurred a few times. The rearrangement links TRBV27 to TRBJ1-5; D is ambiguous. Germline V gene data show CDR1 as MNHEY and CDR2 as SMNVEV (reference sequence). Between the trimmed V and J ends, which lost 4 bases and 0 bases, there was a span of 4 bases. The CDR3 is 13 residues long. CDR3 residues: CASSWASNQPQHF. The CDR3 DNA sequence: TGTGCCAGCAGTTGGGCTAGCAATCAGCCCCAGCATTTT.

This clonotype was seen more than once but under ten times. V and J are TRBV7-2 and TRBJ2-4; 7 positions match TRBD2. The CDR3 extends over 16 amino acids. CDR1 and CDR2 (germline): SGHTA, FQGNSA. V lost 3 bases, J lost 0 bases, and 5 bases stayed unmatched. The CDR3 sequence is CASSFSGGGAKNIQYF. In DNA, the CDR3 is TGTGCCAGCAGCTTCTCGGGGGGAGGAGCCAAAAACATTCAGTACTTC.

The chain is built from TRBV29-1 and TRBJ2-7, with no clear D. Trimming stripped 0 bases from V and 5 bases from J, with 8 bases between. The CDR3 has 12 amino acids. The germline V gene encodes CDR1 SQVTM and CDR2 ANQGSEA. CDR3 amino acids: CSVEEGYHEQYF. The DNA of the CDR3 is TGCAGCGTTGAAGAGGGTTACCACGAGCAGTACTTC.

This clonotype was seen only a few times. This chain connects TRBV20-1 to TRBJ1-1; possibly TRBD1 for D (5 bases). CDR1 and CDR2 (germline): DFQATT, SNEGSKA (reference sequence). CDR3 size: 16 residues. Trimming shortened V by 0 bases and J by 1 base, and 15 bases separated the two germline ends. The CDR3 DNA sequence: TGCAGTGCTAGAGATAGGCTCCGGGGCCCGAACACTGAAGCTTTCTTT. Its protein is CSARDRLRGPNTEAFF.

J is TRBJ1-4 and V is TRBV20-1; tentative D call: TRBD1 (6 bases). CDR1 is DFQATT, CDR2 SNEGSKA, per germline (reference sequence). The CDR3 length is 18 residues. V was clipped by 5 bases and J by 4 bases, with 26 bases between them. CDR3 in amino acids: CSAPSPTGQETFNEKLFF. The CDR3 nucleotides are TGCAGTGCTCCGAGCCCGACAGGACAAGAAACATTTAATGAAAAACTGTTTTTT.

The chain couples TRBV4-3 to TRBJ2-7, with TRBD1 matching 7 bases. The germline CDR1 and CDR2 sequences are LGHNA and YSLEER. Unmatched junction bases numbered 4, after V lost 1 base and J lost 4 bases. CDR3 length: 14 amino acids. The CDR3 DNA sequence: TGCGCCAGCAGCCAAGTGGACAGGCGGTACGAGCAGTACTTC. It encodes CASSQVDRRYEQYF.